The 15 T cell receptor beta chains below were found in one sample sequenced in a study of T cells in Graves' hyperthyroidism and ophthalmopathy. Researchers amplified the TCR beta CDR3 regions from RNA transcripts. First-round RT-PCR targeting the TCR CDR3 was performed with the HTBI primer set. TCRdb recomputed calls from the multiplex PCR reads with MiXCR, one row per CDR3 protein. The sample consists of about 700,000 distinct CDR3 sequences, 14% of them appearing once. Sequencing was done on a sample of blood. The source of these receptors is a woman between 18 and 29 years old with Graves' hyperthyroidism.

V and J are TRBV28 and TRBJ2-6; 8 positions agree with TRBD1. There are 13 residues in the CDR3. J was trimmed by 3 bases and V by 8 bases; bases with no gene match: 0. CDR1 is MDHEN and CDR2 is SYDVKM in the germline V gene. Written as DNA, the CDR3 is TGTGCCAGCGGGACAGGTGGGGCCAACGTCCTGACTTTC. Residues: CASGTGGANVLTF.

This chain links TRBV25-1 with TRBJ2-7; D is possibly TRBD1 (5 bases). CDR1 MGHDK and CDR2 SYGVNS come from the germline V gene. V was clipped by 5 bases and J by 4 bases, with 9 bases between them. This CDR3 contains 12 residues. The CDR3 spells CASSFREYEQYF. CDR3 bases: TGTGCCAGCAGTTTCAGGGAATACGAGCAGTACTTC.

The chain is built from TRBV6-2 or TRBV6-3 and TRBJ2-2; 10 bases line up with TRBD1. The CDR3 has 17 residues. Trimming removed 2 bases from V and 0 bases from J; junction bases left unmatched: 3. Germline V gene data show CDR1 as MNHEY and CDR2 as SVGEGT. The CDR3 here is CASSYPDRGTNTGELFF. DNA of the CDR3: TGTGCCAGCAGTTACCCGGACAGGGGGACGAACACCGGGGAGCTGTTTTTT.

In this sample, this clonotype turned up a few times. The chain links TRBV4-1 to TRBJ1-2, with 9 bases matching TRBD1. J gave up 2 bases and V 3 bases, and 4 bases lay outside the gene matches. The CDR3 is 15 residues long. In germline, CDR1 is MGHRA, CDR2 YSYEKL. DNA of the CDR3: TGCGCCAGCAGCCAGAATGGACAGGGGAACTATGGCTACACCTTC. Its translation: CASSQNGQGNYGYTF.

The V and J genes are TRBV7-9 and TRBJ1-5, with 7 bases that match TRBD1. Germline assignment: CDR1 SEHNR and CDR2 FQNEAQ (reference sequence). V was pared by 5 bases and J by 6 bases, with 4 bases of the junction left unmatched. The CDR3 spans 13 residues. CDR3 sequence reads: CASSKGAVQPQHF. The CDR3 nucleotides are TGTGCCAGCAGCAAGGGGGCTGTTCAGCCCCAGCATTTT.

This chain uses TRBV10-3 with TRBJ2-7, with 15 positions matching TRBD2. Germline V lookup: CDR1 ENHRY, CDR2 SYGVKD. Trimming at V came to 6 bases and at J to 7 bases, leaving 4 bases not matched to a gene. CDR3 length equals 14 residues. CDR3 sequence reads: CAIRGLAGGGEQYF. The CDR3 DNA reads TGTGCCATCAGGGGACTAGCGGGGGGAGGGGAGCAGTACTTC.

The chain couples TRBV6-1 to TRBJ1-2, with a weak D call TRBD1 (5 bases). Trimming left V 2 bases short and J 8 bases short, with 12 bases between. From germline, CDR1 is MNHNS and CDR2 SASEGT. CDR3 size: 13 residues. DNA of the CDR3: TGTGCCAGCAGTGAACCAGGGTGGGGCGGCTACACCTTC. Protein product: CASSEPGWGGYTF.

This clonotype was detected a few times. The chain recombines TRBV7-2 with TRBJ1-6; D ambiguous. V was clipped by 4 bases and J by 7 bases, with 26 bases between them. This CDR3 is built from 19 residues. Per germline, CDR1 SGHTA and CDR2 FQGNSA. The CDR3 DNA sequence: TGTGCCAGCAGCTCGCCCACACCGTATCTCTCCAACCCCAATTCACCCCTCCACTTT. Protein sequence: CASSSPTPYLSNPNSPLHF.

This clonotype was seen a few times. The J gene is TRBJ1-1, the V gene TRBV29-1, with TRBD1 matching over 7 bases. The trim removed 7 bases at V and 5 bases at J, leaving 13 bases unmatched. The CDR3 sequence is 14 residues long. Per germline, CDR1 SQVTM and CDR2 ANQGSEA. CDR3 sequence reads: CSATTGEGRTEAFF. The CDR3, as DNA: TGCAGCGCCACCACAGGGGAGGGTAGGACTGAAGCTTTCTTT.

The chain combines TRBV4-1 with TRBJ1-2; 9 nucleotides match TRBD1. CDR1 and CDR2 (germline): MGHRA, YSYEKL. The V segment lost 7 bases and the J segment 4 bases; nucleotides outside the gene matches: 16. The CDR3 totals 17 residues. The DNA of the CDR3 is TGCGCCAGCACCCCCGGGAACAGGGGGCGCTTGGGCTATGGCTACACCTTC. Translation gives CASTPGNRGRLGYGYTF.

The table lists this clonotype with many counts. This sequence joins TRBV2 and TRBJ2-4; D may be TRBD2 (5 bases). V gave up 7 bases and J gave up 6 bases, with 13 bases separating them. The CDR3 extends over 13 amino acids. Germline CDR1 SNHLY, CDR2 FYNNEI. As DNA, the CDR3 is TGTGCCAGCAACAGAGGGCCCACAAACATTCAGTACTTC. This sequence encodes CASNRGPTNIQYF.

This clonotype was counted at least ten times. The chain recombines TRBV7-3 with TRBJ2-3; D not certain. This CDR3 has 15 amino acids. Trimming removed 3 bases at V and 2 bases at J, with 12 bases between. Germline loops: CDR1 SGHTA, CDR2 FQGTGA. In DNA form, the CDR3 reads TGTGCCAGCAGCTTGGCCAACAGTAACACAGATACGCAGTATTTT. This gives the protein CASSLANSNTDTQYF. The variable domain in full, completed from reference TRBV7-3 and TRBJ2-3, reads GAGVSQTPSNKVTEKGKYVELRCDPISGHTALYWYRQSLGQGPEFLIYFQGTGAADDSGLPNDRFFAVRPEGSVSTLKIQRTERGDSAVYLCASSLANSNTDTQYFGPGTRLTVL.

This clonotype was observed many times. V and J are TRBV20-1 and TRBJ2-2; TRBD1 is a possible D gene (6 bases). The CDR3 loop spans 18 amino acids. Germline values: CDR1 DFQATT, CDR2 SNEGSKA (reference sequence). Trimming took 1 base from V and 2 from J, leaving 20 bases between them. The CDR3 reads CSARVLPGRGSNTGELFF. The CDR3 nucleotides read TGCAGTGCTAGAGTCCTCCCGGGAAGGGGGAGTAACACCGGGGAGCTGTTTTTT.

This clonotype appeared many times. DNA of the CDR3: TGTGCCAGCAGCTTAGCCAGGGGGCCCTACAATGAGCAGTTCTTC. It is translated as CASSLARGPYNEQFF. The chain links TRBV11-3 to TRBJ2-1; TRBD1 matches 8 bases. The CDR3 covers 15 residues. CDR1 and CDR2 from the germline V gene are SGHNT and YENEEA. V lost 1 base and J lost 2; bases outside the gene matches: 1.

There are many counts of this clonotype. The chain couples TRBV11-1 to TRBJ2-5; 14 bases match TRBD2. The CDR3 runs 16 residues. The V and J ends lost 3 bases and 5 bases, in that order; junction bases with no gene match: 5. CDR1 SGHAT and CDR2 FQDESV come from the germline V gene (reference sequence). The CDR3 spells CASSFGTSGSWETQYF. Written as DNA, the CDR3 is TGTGCCAGCAGCTTCGGGACTAGCGGGAGTTGGGAGACCCAGTACTTC.